Listed below are T cell receptor beta chains from one sample, sequenced in a study of cytomegalovirus exposure and HLA in healthy donors. Assay: immunoSEQ multiplex PCR; the TCRdb copy retains only in-frame clones and omits some. This table has 100,000 to 150,000 clones, 77% appearing once. Sequencing was carried out using PBMCs. These receptors originate from a woman aged 40 to 55 in good health and CMV-seropositive. Each CDR3 is given with its conserved first and last residue. A D gene is named only where the DNA matches it firmly. Some rows mark clone size as missing; the rest say once, few, many or name a class of expanded clone.

>TRBJ2-7|.|.|TRBV6-5
TGTGCCAGCAGCCCCGGAGGGCGGACCTACGAGCAGTACTTC
CASSPGGRTYEQYF
>TRBJ1-4|.|.|TRBV7-9
TGTGCCAGCAGCGTTAGACCCGGGAGACTGTTTTTT
CASSVRPGRLFF
>TRBJ1-1|once|.|TRBV5-6
TGTGCCAGCAGCTTGTGGCGGGGCTACATGAACACTGAAGCTTTCTTT
CASSLWRGYMNTEAFF
>TRBJ1-2|.|.|TRBV19
TGTGCCAGTAGTACCCGAGGAGATGGCTACACCTTC
CASSTRGDGYTF
>TRBJ2-7|few|.|TRBV20-1
TGCAGTGCCAGGACTGGAAACGAGCAGTACTTC
CSARTGNEQYF
>TRBJ2-7|.|.|TRBV6-6
TGTGCCAGCAGTTACACCGTACTCAGCCTCGGGGGAGAGCAGTACTTC
CASSYTVLSLGGEQYF
>TRBJ1-2|.|.|TRBV7-2
TGTGCCAGCACCTTGGGGAGTAACTATGGCTACACCTTC
CASTLGSNYGYTF
>TRBJ2-5|.|.|TRBV13
TGTGCCAGCAGCCAGGGGCAGGGGAAGACCCAGTACTTC
CASSQGQGKTQYF
>TRBJ2-5|.|TRBD1|TRBV11-2
TGTGCCAGCAGCTCCCCACCTCCGGACAGGACCATGGAAGAGACCCAGTACTTC
CASSSPPPDRTMEETQYF
>TRBJ2-2|.|.|TRBV9
TGTGCCAGCAGCGTACAAGCGGTAGTCACCGGGGAGCTGTTTTTT
CASSVQAVVTGELFF
>TRBJ2-1|.|TRBD1|TRBV19
TGTGCCAGTAGTGAGCGGGACAGGGGTTCCTACAATGAGCAGTTCTTC
CASSERDRGSYNEQFF
>TRBJ2-7|.|TRBD1|TRBV9
TGTGCCAGCAGCGCCTGGGACAGGGTGGAGGGTTACGAGCAGTACTTC
CASSAWDRVEGYEQYF
>TRBJ2-1|.|TRBD2|TRBV27
TGTGCCAGCAGTACGCCTAGCGGGGGGAAGAATGAGCAGTTCTTC
CASSTPSGGKNEQFF
>TRBJ2-3|.|TRBD1|TRBV30
TGTGCCTGGTCTAGGGACAGGACCACAGATACGCAGTATTTT
CAWSRDRTTDTQYF
>TRBJ2-1|few|TRBD2|TRBV7-2
TGTGCCAGCAGCTTTGGCGGGAGTAAGAGTGAGCAGTTCTTC
CASSFGGSKSEQFF
>TRBJ2-3|.|TRBD2|TRBV2
TGTGCCAGCACCCCGGGGCTAGCGGGCGATACGCAGTATTTT
CASTPGLAGDTQYF
>TRBJ2-7|once|TRBD2|TRBV7-6
TGTGTACGCGGACTCCCGGGACTAGCGGGAGGGGAGAGAACCTACGAGCAGTACTTC
CVRGLPGLAGGERTYEQYF
>TRBJ2-2|.|TRBD2|TRBV5-1
TGCGCCAGCAGCTTCAGCCTAGCGGGAAGGACCGGGGAGCTGTTTTTT
CASSFSLAGRTGELFF
>TRBJ1-5|.|TRBD1|TRBV7-9
TGTGCCAGCAGCCTTACAGGGGATCAGCCCCAGCATTTT
CASSLTGDQPQHF
>TRBJ1-2|.|.|TRBV28
TGTGCCAGCAGGTTGAGGGAATACTATGGCTACACCTTC
CASRLREYYGYTF
>TRBJ2-1|.|.|TRBV25-1
TGTGCCAGCAGTGTCTCGCCATCGGGGCAGTTCTTC
CASSVSPSGQFF
>TRBJ1-5|.|.|TRBV12-2
TGTGCAAGTCGCTTATCTCGTAGCAATCAGCCCCAGCATTTT
CASRLSRSNQPQHF
>TRBJ1-2|.|.|TRBV9
TGTGCCAGCAGCGTCCCAGTGTTCTATGGCTACACCTTC
CASSVPVFYGYTF
>TRBJ2-4|.|.|TRBV4-1
TGCGCCAGCAGCCACGGTGACATTCAGTACTTC
CASSHGDIQYF
>TRBJ2-3|.|TRBD1|TRBV5-1
TGCGCCAGCAGCCTACCGACAGGGCCCGAGACAGATACGCAGTATTTT
CASSLPTGPETDTQYF
>TRBJ1-1|.|TRBD1|TRBV30
TGTGCCTGGAGTGGCATAGACAGGGATTACACTGAAGCTTTCTTT
CAWSGIDRDYTEAFF
>TRBJ2-7|.|TRBD2|TRBV30
TGTGCCTGGAGTGGCGGGAGAGGAAACGAGCAGTACTTC
CAWSGGRGNEQYF
>TRBJ1-1|.|.|TRBV19
TGTGCCAGTAGTTCCCGGTGGGCTTTCTTT
CASSSRWAFF
>TRBJ2-5|once|TRBD1|TRBV9
TGTGCCAGCAGCGCCACAGGGGAGGAGACCCAGTACTTC
CASSATGEETQYF
>TRBJ1-2|.|.|TRBV30
TGTGCCTGGAGTGTAAAACCAACACAGTTCTATGGCTACACCTTC
CAWSVKPTQFYGYTF
>TRBJ1-1|.|TRBD1|TRBV10-3
TGTGCCATCAGTGAGGTGACAGGGGGTACTGAAGCTTTCTTT
CAISEVTGGTEAFF
>TRBJ2-5|.|.|TRBV30
TGTGCCTGGAGTGGGGATAGCGCGGAGACCCAGTACTTC
CAWSGDSAETQYF
>TRBJ2-2|.|TRBD2|TRBV29-1
TGCAGCGTTGCTGGCGGCGGGAGTTACACCGGGGAGCTGTTTTTT
CSVAGGGSYTGELFF
>TRBJ2-1|.|TRBD2|TRBV6-1
TGTGCCAGCAGTTTGCGGGAGAACTACAATGAGCAGTTCTTC
CASSLRENYNEQFF
>TRBJ1-1|.|TRBD1|TRBV28
TGTGCCAGCAGTCCCCCTGAGCCGGGACAGAGGAACACTGAAGCTTTCTTT
CASSPPEPGQRNTEAFF
>TRBJ2-3|.|.|TRBV30
TGTGCCTGGAGTGTACTCGAGAGTACGCAGTATTTT
CAWSVLESTQYF
>TRBJ2-3|few|.|TRBV9
TGTGCCAGCAGCGTGCGGGACTTCACAGATACGCAGTATTTT
CASSVRDFTDTQYF